This T cell receptor (beta chain) came from a study of T cell changes during pregnancy in multiple sclerosis. Some clones are missing from TCRdb's copy, which holds only in-frame ones; the method was immunoSEQ multiplex PCR. Of approximately 41,000 clones listed, about 94% are singletons. Germline trimming cut 2 bases from V and 7 bases from J; bases unmatched to any gene: 6. The CDR3 spans 17 residues. Per germline, CDR1 SGHDT and CDR2 YYEEEE. Specimen: CD8+ T cells from peripheral blood mononuclear cells, collected in the third trimester of pregnancy. The gene calls are TRBV5-6 and TRBJ2-1; TRBD2 matches at 16 bases. This clonotype originated in a female donor with multiple sclerosis, enrolled in a pregnancy study. The CDR3 DNA sequence: TGTGCCAGCAGCTTCCCACCGGGACTAGCGGGAGGGAATGAGCAGTTCTTC. Translated, it gives CASSFPPGLAGGNEQFF.